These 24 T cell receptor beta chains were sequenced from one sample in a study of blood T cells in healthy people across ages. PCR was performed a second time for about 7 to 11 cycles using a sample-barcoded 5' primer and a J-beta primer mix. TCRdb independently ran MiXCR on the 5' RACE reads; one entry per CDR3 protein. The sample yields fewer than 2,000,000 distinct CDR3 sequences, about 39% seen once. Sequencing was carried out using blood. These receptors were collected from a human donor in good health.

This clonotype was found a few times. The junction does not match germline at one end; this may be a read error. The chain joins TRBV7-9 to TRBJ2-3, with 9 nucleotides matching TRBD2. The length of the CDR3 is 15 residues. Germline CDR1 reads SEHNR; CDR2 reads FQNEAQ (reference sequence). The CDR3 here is CAGSLQAGGQDTQYF. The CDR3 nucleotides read TGTGCCGGCAGCTTACAGGCGGGGGGGCAAGATACGCAGTATTTT.

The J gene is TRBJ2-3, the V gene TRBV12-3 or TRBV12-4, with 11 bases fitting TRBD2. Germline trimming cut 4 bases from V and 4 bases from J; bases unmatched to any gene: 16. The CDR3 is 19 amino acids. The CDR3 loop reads CASSWVAGGLYSGSDTQYF. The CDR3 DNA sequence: TGTGCCAGCAGTTGGGTAGCGGGGGGGTTATATTCAGGTTCAGATACGCAGTATTTT.

CDR3 DNA: TGTGCCACCAGTGATGGGGTAGGGGACAATGAGCAGTTCTTC. Protein sequence: CATSDGVGDNEQFF. The V gene is TRBV24-1, the J gene TRBJ2-1; a possible D gene is TRBD1 (5 bases). The V and J ends lost 3 bases and 5 bases respectively, with 10 bases between them. Per germline, CDR1 KGHDR and CDR2 SFDVKD. This CDR3 has 14 amino acids.

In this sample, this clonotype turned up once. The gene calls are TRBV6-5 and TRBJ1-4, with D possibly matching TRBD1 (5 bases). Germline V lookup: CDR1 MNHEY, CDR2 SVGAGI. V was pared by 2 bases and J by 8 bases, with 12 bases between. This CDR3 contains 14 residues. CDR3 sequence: CASSYGAPGEKLFF. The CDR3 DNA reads TGTGCCAGCAGTTACGGGGCCCCCGGGGAAAAACTGTTTTTT.

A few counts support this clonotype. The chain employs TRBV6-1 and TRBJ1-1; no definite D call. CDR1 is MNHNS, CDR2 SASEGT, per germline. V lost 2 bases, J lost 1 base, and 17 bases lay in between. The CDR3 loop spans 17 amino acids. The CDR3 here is CASSEQHGSAGNTEAFF. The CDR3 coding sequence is TGTGCCAGCAGTGAACAACACGGATCGGCAGGGAACACTGAAGCTTTCTTT.

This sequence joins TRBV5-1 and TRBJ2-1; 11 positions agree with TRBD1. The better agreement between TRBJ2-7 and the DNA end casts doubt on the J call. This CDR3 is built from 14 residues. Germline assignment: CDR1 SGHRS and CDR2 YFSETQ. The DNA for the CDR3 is TGCGCCAGCAGCTGTGGACAGGGGGCGTCCGAGCAGTACTTC. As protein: CASSCGQGASEQYF.

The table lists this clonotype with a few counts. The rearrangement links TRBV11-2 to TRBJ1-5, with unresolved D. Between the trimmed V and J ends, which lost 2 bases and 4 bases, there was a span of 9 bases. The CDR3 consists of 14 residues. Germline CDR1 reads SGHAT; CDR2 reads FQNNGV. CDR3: CASSLSVPNQPQHF. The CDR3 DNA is TGTGCCAGCAGCTTATCGGTGCCAAATCAGCCCCAGCATTTT.

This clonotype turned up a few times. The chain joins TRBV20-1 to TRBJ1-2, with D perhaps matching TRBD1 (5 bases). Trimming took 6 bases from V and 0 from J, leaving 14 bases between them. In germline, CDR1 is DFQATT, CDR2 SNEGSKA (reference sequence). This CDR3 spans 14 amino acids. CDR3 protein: CSAFGRDTNYGYTF. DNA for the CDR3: TGCAGTGCCTTTGGCAGGGATACTAACTATGGCTACACCTTC.

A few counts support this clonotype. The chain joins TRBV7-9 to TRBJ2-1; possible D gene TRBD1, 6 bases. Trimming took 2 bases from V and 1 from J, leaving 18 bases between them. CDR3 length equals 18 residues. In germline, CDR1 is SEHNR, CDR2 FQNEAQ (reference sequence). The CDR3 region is CASSLFTYQGNSYNEQFF. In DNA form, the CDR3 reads TGTGCCAGCAGCTTATTCACCTATCAGGGGAATTCCTACAATGAGCAGTTCTTC. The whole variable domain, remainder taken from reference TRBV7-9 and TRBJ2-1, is DTGVSQNPRHKITKRGQNVTFRCDPISEHNRLYWYRQTLGQGPEFLTYFQNEAQLEKSRLLSDRFSAERPKGSFSTLEIQRTEQGDSAMYLCASSLFTYQGNSYNEQFFGPGTRLTVL.

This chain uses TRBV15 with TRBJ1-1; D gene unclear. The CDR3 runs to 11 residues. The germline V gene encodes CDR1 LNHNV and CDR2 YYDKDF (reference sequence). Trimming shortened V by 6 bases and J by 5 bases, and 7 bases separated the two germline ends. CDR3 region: CATRAGTEAFF. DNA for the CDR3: TGTGCCACCAGGGCGGGAACTGAAGCTTTCTTT.

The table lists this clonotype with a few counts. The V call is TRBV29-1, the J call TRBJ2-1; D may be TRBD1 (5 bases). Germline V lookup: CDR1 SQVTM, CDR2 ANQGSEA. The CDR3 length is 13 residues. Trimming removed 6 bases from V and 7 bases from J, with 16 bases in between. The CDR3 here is CSVASRQRNEQFF. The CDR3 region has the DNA TGCAGCGTCGCCAGCCGACAGAGGAATGAGCAGTTCTTC.

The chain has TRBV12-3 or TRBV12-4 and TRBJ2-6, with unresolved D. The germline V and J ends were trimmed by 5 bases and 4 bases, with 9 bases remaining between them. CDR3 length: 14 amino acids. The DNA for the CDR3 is TGTGCCAGCAGTCGGGCCGTAGGGGCCAACGTCCTGACTTTC. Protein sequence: CASSRAVGANVLTF.

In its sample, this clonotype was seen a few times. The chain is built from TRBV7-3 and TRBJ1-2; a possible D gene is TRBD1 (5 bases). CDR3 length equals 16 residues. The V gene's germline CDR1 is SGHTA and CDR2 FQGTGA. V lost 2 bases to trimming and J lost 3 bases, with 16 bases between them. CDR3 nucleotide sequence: TGTGCCAGCAGCTTAGGTCCGGGGACCGACGACTATGGCTACACCTTC. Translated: CASSLGPGTDDYGYTF.

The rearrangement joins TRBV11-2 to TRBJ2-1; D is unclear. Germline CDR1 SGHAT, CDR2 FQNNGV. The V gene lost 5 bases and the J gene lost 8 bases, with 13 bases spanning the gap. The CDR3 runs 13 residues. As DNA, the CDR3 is TGTGCCAGCAGCCCAAGTACAAGGGATGAGCAGTTCTTC. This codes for CASSPSTRDEQFF.

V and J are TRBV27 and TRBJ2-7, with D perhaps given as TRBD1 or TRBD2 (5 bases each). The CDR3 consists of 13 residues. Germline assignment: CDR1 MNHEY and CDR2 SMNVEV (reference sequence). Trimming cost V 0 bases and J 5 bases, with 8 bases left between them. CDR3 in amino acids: CASSLSGDDEQYF. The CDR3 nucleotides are TGTGCCAGCAGTTTATCGGGGGACGACGAGCAGTACTTC.

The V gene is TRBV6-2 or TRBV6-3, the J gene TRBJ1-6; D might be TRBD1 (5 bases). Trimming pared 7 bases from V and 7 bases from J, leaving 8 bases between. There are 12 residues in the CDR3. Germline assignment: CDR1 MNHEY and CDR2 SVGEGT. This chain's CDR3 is CASTRTNSPLHF. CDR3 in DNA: TGTGCCAGCACCAGGACAAATTCACCCCTCCACTTT.

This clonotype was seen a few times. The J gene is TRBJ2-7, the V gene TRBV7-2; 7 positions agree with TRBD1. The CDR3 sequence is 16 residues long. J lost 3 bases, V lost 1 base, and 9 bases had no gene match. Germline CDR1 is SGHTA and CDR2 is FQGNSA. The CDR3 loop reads CASSLGYRGKDYEQYF. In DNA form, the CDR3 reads TGTGCCAGCAGCTTAGGGTACAGGGGTAAGGACTACGAGCAGTACTTC.

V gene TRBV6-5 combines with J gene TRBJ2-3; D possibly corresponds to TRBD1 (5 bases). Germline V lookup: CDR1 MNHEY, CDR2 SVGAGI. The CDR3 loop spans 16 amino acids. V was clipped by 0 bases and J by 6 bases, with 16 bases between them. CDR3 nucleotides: TGTGCCAGCAGTTACTCTGGCGCAGGGTTCAGGGATACGCAGTATTTT. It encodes CASSYSGAGFRDTQYF.

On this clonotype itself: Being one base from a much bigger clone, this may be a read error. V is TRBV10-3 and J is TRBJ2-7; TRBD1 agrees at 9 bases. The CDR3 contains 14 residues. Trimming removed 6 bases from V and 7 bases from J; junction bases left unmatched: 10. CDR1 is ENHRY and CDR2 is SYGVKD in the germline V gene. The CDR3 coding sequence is TGTGCCATCAGCCCCGAACAGGGGGCGTATGAGCAGTACGTC. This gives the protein CAISPEQGAYEQYV.

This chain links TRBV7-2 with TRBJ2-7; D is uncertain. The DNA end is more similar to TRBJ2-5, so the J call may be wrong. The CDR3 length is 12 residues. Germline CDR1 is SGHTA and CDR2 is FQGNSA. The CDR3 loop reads CASSYKDETQYF. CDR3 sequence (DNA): TGTGCCAGCAGCTACAAAGACGAGACCCAGTACTTC.

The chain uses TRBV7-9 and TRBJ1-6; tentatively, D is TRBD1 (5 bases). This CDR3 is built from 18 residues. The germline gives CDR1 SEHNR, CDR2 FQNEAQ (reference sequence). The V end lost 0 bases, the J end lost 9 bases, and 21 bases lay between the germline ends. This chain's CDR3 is CASSLARGTGMEISPLHF. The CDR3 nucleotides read TGTGCCAGCAGCTTAGCGAGAGGAACAGGCATGGAGATTTCACCCCTCCACTTT. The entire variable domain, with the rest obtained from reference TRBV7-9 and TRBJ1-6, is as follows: DTGVSQNPRHKITKRGQNVTFRCDPISEHNRLYWYRQTLGQGPEFLTYFQNEAQLEKSRLLSDRFSAERPKGSFSTLEIQRTEQGDSAMYLCASSLARGTGMEISPLHFGNGTRLTVT.

CDR3 bases: TGTGCCAGCAGCTTTACCGGGGCATACAATGAGCAGTTCTTC. As protein: CASSFTGAYNEQFF. V is TRBV7-9 and J is TRBJ2-1, with D perhaps TRBD1 or TRBD2 (5 bases each). V lost 3 bases and J lost 4, with 10 bases in between. The CDR3 length is 14 residues. The V gene's germline CDR1 is SEHNR and CDR2 FQNEAQ (reference sequence).

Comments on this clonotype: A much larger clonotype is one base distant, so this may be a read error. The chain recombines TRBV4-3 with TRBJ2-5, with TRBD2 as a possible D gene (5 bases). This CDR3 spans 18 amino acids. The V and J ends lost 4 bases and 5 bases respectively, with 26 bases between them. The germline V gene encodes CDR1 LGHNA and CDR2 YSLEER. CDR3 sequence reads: CASSRLHGGEGTSETQYF. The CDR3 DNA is TGCGCCAGCAGCCGGCTCCATGGCGGCGAGGGAACCTCGGAGACCCAGTACTTC.

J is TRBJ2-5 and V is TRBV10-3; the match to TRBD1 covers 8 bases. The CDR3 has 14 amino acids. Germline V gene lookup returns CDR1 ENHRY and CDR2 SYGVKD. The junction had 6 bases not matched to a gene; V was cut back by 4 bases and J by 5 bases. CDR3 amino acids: CAISARGQEETQYF. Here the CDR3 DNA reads TGTGCCATCAGTGCCAGGGGGCAAGAGGAGACCCAGTACTTC.